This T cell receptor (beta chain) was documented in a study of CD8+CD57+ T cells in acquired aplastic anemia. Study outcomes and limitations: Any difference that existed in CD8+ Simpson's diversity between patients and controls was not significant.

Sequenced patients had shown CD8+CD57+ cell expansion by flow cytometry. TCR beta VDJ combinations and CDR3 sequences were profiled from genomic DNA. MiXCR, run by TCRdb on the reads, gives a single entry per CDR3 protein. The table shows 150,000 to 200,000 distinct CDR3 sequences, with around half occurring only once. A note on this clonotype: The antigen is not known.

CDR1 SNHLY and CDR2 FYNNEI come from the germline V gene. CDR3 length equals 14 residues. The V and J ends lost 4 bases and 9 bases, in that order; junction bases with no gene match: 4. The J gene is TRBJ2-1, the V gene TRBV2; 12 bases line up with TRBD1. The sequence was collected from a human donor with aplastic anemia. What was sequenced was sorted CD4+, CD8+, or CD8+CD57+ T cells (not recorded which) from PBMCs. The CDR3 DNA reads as TGTGCCAGCAGTGCCGGGACAGGGGGCGGTGAGCAGTTCTTC. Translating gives CASSAGTGGGEQFF.